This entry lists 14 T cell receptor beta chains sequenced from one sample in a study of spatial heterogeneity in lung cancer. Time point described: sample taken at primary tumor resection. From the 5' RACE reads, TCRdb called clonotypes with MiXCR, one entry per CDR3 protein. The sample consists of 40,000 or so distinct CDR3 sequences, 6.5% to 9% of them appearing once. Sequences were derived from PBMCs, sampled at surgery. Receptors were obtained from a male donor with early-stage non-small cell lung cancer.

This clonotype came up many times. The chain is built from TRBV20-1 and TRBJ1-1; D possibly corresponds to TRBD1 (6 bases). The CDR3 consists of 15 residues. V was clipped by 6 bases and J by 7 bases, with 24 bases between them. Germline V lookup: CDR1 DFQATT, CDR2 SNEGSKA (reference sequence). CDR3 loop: CSATPIWTGAREAFF. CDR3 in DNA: TGCAGTGCGACCCCGATCTGGACGGGGGCGCGTGAAGCTTTCTTT.

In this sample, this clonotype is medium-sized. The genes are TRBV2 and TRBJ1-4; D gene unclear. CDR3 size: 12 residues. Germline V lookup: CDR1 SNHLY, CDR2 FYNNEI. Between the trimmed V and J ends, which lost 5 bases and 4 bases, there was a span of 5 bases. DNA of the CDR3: TGTGCCAGCAGTTCGAGTAATGAAAAACTGTTTTTT. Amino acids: CASSSSNEKLFF.

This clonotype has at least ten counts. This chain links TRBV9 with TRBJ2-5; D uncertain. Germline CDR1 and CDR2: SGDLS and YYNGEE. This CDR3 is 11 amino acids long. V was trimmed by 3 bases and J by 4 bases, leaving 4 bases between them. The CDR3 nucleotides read TGTGCCAGCAGCGATTTAGAGACCCAGTACTTC. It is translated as CASSDLETQYF.

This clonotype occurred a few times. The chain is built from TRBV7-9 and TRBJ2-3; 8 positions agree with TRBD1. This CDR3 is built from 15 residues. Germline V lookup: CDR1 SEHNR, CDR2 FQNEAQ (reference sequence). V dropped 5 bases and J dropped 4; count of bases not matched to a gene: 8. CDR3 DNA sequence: TGTGCCAGCAGCGTACGACAGGGGCCGGCAGATACGCAGTATTTT. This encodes CASSVRQGPADTQYF. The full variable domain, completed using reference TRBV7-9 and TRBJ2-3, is DTGVSQNPRHKITKRGQNVTFRCDPISEHNRLYWYRQTLGQGPEFLTYFQNEAQLEKSRLLSDRFSAERPKGSFSTLEIQRTEQGDSAMYLCASSVRQGPADTQYFGPGTRLTVL.

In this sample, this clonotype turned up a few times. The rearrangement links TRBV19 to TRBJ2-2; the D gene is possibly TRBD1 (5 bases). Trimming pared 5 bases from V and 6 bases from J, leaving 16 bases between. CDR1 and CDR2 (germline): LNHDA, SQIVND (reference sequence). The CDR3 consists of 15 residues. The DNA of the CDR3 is TGTGCCAGTAGTCCCCCAGGGCATTTTTCCGGGGAGCTGTTTTTT. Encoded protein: CASSPPGHFSGELFF.

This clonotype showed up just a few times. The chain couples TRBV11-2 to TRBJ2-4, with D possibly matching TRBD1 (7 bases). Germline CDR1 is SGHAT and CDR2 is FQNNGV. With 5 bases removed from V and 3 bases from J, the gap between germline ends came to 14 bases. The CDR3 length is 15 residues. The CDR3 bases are TGTGCCAGCAGCACCCGACAGGGAGGCAAAAACATTCAGTACTTC. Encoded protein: CASSTRQGGKNIQYF.

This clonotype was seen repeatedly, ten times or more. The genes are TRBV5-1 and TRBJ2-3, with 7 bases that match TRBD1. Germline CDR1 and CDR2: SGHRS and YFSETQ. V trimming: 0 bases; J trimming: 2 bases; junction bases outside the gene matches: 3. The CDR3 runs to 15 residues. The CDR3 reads CASSLVTGATDTQYF. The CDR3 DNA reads TGCGCCAGCAGCTTGGTCACAGGGGCCACAGATACGCAGTATTTT.

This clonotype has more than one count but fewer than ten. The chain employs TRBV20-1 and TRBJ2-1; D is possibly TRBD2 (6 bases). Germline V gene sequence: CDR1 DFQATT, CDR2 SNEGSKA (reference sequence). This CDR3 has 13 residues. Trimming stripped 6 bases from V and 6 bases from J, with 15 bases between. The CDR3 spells CSAAAPSVNEQFF. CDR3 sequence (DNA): TGCAGTGCGGCCGCCCCTAGCGTCAATGAGCAGTTCTTC.

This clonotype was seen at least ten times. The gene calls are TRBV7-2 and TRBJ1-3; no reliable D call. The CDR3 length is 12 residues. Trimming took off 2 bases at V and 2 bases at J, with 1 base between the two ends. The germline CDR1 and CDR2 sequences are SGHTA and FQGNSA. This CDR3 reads CASSLTGNTIYF. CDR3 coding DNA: TGTGCCAGCAGCTTAACTGGAAACACCATATATTTT.

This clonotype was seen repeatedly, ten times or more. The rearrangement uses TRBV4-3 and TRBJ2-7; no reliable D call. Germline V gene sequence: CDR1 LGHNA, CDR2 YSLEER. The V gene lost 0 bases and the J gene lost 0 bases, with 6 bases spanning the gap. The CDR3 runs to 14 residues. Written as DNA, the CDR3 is TGCGCCAGCAGCCAAGATGACGGCTCCTACGAGCAGTACTTC. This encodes CASSQDDGSYEQYF.

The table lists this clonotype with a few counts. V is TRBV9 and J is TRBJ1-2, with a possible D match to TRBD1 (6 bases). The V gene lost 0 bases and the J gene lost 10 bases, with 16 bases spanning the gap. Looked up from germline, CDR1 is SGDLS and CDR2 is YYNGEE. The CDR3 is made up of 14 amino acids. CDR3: CASSVVQPGHHYTF. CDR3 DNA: TGTGCCAGCAGCGTAGTGCAACCGGGACATCACTACACCTTC.

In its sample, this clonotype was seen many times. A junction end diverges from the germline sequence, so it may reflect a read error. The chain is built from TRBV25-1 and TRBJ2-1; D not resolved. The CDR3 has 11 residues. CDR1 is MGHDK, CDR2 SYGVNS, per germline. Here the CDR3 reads CASSGFEGSLF. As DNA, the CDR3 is TGTGCCAGCAGTGGCTTTGAAGGGTCCCTCTTC.

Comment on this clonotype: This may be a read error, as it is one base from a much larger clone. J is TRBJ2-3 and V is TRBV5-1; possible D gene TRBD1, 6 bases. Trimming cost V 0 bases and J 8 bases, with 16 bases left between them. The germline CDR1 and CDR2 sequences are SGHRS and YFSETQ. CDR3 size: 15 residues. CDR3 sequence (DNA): TGCGCCAGCAGCTTGGAGGGGGTAGCCTCGGTTACGCAGTATTTT. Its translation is CASSLEGVASVTQYF.

CDR3 coding DNA: TGTGCCAGCAGCTTAGGAGGGGACACCTACGAGCAGTACTTC. Amino acid sequence: CASSLGGDTYEQYF. The V call is TRBV13, the J call TRBJ2-7, with a weak D call TRBD1 (6 bases). CDR3 size: 14 residues. Trimming removed 0 bases at V and 2 bases at J, with 8 bases between. Germline CDR1 PRHDT, CDR2 FYEKMQ (reference sequence).